Following are 14 T cell receptor beta chains from one sample sequenced in a study of T cells in localized non-small cell lung cancer. TCRdb's copy holds only in-frame clones and misses some; the assay was immunoSEQ multiplex PCR. The table includes over 70,000 clones, approximately 91% detected once. Sequencing used PBMCs, obtained before any cancer treatment. The receptors stem from a woman aged 40 to 75 with stage II squamous cell lung carcinoma.

A single count supports this clone. This chain joins TRBV11-3 and TRBJ2-5, with TRBD1 as a possible D gene (6 bases). The germline CDR1 and CDR2 sequences are SGHNT and YENEEA. The CDR3 runs 16 residues. The V end was cut by 6 bases, the J end by 4 bases, with 21 bases between. The chain's CDR3 is CASSRGWGQGLETQYF. In DNA form, the CDR3 reads TGTGCCAGCAGTCGCGGCTGGGGGCAGGGGTTAGAGACCCAGTACTTC.

V usage is TRBV6-1 and J usage is TRBJ2-7; 9 bases map to TRBD1. J was trimmed by 4 bases and V by 3 bases; bases with no gene match: 4. The CDR3 spans 14 residues. In germline, CDR1 is MNHNS, CDR2 SASEGT. The CDR3 region is CASSDGTGQYEQYF. For the CDR3, the DNA is TGTGCCAGCAGTGACGGGACAGGGCAGTACGAGCAGTACTTC.

This sequence joins TRBV28 and TRBJ2-3; D not certain. Trimming left V 4 bases short and J 2 bases short, with 13 bases between. CDR1 MDHEN and CDR2 SYDVKM come from the germline V gene. The CDR3 contains 15 residues. CDR3 region: CASSSDGISTDTQYF. CDR3 nucleotides: TGTGCCAGCAGTTCCGACGGAATATCCACAGATACGCAGTATTTT.

Note on this clone: This sample includes further DNA sequences coding for the same CDR3. The chain employs TRBV6-1 and TRBJ1-1, with TRBD1 matching over 10 bases. Germline V gene lookup returns CDR1 MNHNS and CDR2 SASEGT. With 2 bases clipped from V and 10 bases from J, the junction kept 7 bases outside the gene matches. This CDR3 contains 14 residues. CDR3 region: CASSERQGAPGAFF. Written as DNA, the CDR3 is TGTGCCAGCAGTGAAAGACAGGGGGCCCCGGGAGCTTTCTTT.

The chain links TRBV28 to TRBJ1-4; 9 nucleotides align to TRBD1. J gave up 8 bases and V 7 bases, and 8 bases lay outside the gene matches. The CDR3 totals 14 residues. CDR1 is MDHEN and CDR2 is SYDVKM in the germline V gene. The CDR3 here is CASTLTGGQEKLFF. The CDR3 bases are TGTGCCAGCACCTTGACAGGGGGGCAGGAAAAACTGTTTTTT.

J is TRBJ2-7 and V is TRBV28, with D tentatively TRBD2 (5 bases). V was shortened by 2 bases and J by 3 bases, with 11 bases between the two germline ends. The CDR3 runs to 14 residues. CDR1 and CDR2 (germline): MDHEN, SYDVKM. CDR3 sequence (DNA): TGTGCCAGCAGTTTACCCGCGGGCATCTACGAGCAGTACTTC. This encodes CASSLPAGIYEQYF. Together with reference TRBV28 and TRBJ2-7, the CDR3 gives the full variable domain: DVKVTQSSRYLVKRTGEKVFLECVQDMDHENMFWYRQDPGLGLRLIYFSYDVKMKEKGDIPEGYSVSREKKERFSLILESASTNQTSMYLCASSLPAGIYEQYFGPGTRLTVT.

The CDR3 spells CASSRAFGSGYTF. The CDR3 DNA reads TGTGCCAGCAGCCGGGCCTTCGGGTCTGGCTACACCTTC. This chain links TRBV5-6 with TRBJ1-2; the D is unclear. The CDR3 extends over 13 amino acids. CDR1 and CDR2 (germline): SGHDT, YYEEEE. The V gene lost 4 bases and the J gene lost 7 bases, with 14 bases spanning the gap.

The CDR3 DNA follows: TGTGCCAGTTGGGGGCGGCAGGGGGAAGCTTTCTTT. Its protein product is CASWGRQGEAFF. The rearrangement joins TRBV19 to TRBJ1-1; D perhaps matches TRBD1 (6 bases). Trimming left V 8 bases short and J 8 bases short, with 15 bases between. Per germline, CDR1 LNHDA and CDR2 SQIVND (reference sequence). CDR3 length: 12 amino acids.

The chain uses TRBV5-1 and TRBJ1-1; the D is unclear. Trimming removed 4 bases at V and 10 bases at J, with 14 bases between. The CDR3 consists of 12 residues. Germline assignment: CDR1 SGHRS and CDR2 YFSETQ. CDR3 coding DNA: TGCGCCAGCAGCCTGGATCTAGGCGGAGCTTTCTTT. Translating gives CASSLDLGGAFF.

V gene TRBV6-5 combines with J gene TRBJ1-5, with no clear D. CDR1 MNHEY and CDR2 SVGAGI come from the germline V gene. This CDR3 has 9 amino acids. The V gene lost 8 bases and the J gene lost 9 bases, with 5 bases spanning the gap. CDR3 sequence: CASGWPQHF. DNA of the CDR3: TGTGCCAGCGGTTGGCCCCAGCATTTT.

The chain combines TRBV25-1 with TRBJ1-2; D gene ambiguous. In germline, CDR1 is MGHDK, CDR2 SYGVNS. Trimming shortened V by 8 bases and J by 3 bases, and 13 bases separated the two germline ends. This CDR3 is built from 13 residues. The CDR3 DNA follows: TGTGCCAGCGGCGGAGTTCTCGACTATGGCTACACCTTC. Translating it yields CASGGVLDYGYTF.

In its sample, this clone was seen once. The chain couples TRBV27 to TRBJ2-7, with no clear D. Germline CDR1 MNHEY, CDR2 SMNVEV (reference sequence). Trimming shortened V by 4 bases and J by 0 bases, and 7 bases separated the two germline ends. This CDR3 region has 13 residues. The CDR3 DNA reads as TGTGCCAGCAGTTCGAGTAGCTCCTACGAGCAGTACTTC. Protein sequence: CASSSSSSYEQYF.

V usage is TRBV12-5 and J usage is TRBJ2-6; D uncertain. V lost 1 base and J lost 0, with 4 bases in between. Looked up from germline, CDR1 is LGHNT and CDR2 is FRNRAP. The CDR3 contains 15 residues. CDR3 sequence (DNA): TGTGCTAGTGGTTTGGGTGTCTCTGGGGCCAACGTCCTGACTTTC. Protein product: CASGLGVSGANVLTF. Combining the CDR3 with reference TRBV12-5 and TRBJ2-6 gives the whole variable domain DARVTQTPRHKVTEMGQEVTMRCQPILGHNTVFWYRQTMMQGLELLAYFRNRAPLDDSGMPKDRFSAEMPDATLATLKIQPSEPRDSAVYFCASGLGVSGANVLTFGAGSRLTVL.

The CDR3 nucleotides are TGTGCCAGCAGTGGGGACAGGCGACTCAATGAGCAGTTCTTC. It is translated as CASSGDRRLNEQFF. V is TRBV6-1 and J is TRBJ2-1, with 8 bases aligning to TRBD1. The CDR3 has 14 amino acids. V lost 4 bases and J lost 6; bases outside the gene matches: 5. Germline lookup yields CDR1 MNHNS and CDR2 SASEGT.